The rows below give T cell receptor beta chains drawn from one sample of a study of glioma-infiltrating T cells. TCRdb independently ran MiXCR on the multiplex PCR reads; one entry per CDR3 protein. The table lists 95,000 to 150,000 distinct CDR3 sequences, roughly 25% of them singletons. The sequenced sample was glioma tissue, nonneoplastic brain tissue, or PBMCs (not recorded which). The receptors shown here come from a human donor with low-grade glioma or glioblastoma, undergoing nonglioma brain surgery, or in good health (not recorded which). Both conserved end residues are part of each CDR3. The D gene is left open where the match is weak. Only some rows state a clone size, as once, few, many or a class for expanded clones.

TRBD2 many TRBJ2-2 TRBV7-6 TGTGCCAGCAGCAAACTAGCGGGAGGGTACACCGGGGAGCTGTTTTTT CASSKLAGGYTGELFF
TRBD2 many TRBJ2-7 TRBV4-2 TGTGCCAGCAGCCGGGAGGGGCAGGTTGGCGAGCAGTACTTC CASSREGQVGEQYF
NA many TRBJ1-2 TRBV12-3/TRBV12-4 TGTGCCAGCAGTCCCCGAGGAGCTACGTATGGCTACACCTTC CASSPRGATYGYTF
TRBD2 few TRBJ2-3 TRBV14 TGTGCCAGCAGCCAAGTCGGCGGGAGTGCAGATACGCAGTATTTT CASSQVGGSADTQYF
NA many TRBJ2-1 TRBV6-1 TGTGCCAGCAGGCTTGAGTCCCGGGCCAATGAGCAGTTCTTC CASRLESRANEQFF
NA many TRBJ1-1 TRBV27 TGTGCCAGCAGTCAAATGCGGGGTCTCATCGGGAGCACTGAAGCTTTCTTT CASSQMRGLIGSTEAFF
NA NA TRBJ2-1 TRBV6-6 TGTGCCAGCAGTTCCGAGTATGAGCAGTTCTTC CASSSEYEQFF
NA many TRBJ2-5 TRBV6-6 TGTGCCAGCAGTTACCGACAGTACCAAGAGACCCAGTACTTC CASSYRQYQETQYF
NA many TRBJ2-3 TRBV27 TGTGCCAGCAGTTCGGCCTTAGTCTGGGATACGCAGTATTTT CASSSALVWDTQYF
NA many TRBJ1-2 TRBV10-3 TGTGCCATCAGTGATAGCGACACTAACTATGGCTACACCTTC CAISDSDTNYGYTF
NA NA TRBJ1-5 TRBV5-5 TGTGCCAGCAGCTTGAAGCAGGGGAATCAGCCCCAGCATTTT CASSLKQGNQPQHF
TRBD2 many TRBJ2-1 TRBV29-1 TGCAGCGTTAAGGCGGGAGCCCGGCATGAGCAGTTCTTC CSVKAGARHEQFF
NA NA TRBJ2-5 TRBV18 TGTGCCATCTCACCCCTGTGTAGCGGCCAAGAGACCCAGTACTTC CAISPLCSGQETQYF
TRBD1 NA TRBJ2-7 TRBV29-1 TGCACCGTCCTACCAGCAGGGGGCTACGAGCGGTACTTC CTVLPAGGYERYF
TRBD2 many TRBJ2-7 TRBV20-1 TGCAGTGCTAGGGATAGCGGGATCTCCTACGAGCAGTACTTC CSARDSGISYEQYF
NA many TRBJ1-1 TRBV7-9 TGTGCCAGCAGCTTAGGACTGAGGACTGAAGCTTTCTTT CASSLGLRTEAFF
TRBD2 many TRBJ2-4 TRBV4-2 TGTGCCAGCAGCCGAGGGACTACGCCGGGGGACATTCAGTACTTC CASSRGTTPGDIQYF
NA NA TRBJ2-3 TRBV6-1 TGTGCCAGCAGTTCACTCCCGAGAAGGGGAGGCCCAGATACGCAGTATTTT CASSSLPRRGGPDTQYF
NA many TRBJ2-2 TRBV4-1 TGCGCCAGCAGCGTTACGTGGTTCCGGAGTATGACCGGGGAGCTGTTTTTT CASSVTWFRSMTGELFF
TRBD2 few TRBJ2-1 TRBV6-1 TGTGCCAGCACCGGGACTAGTGACAATGAGCAGTTCTTC CASTGTSDNEQFF
TRBD2 NA TRBJ2-7 TRBV20-1 TGCAGTGCTTCTTTAGCGGGAGCAGTCTTC CSASLAGAVF
TRBD2 many TRBJ2-1 TRBV28 TGTGCCAGCAGTCTAGCGGGGATATACAATGAGCAGTTCTTC CASSLAGIYNEQFF
NA many TRBJ1-2 TRBV25-1 TGTGCCAGCAGTGAACAAGGAGATGGCTACACCTTC CASSEQGDGYTF
NA NA TRBJ1-2 TRBV7-9 TGTGCCAGCAGCTTAGACAGGCTTCGCTATGGCCACACATTC CASSLDRLRYGHTF
NA many TRBJ2-7 TRBV6-1 TGTGCTAGCACGAGGGGGGACGAGCAGTACTTC CASTRGDEQYF
TRBD2 NA TRBJ2-3 TRBV18 TGTGCCAGCTCCCCCAACGCGGGGGGCACACAAACAGATACGCAGTATTTT CASSPNAGGTQTDTQYF
NA many TRBJ1-6 TRBV2 TGTGCCAGCAGTGAAGGTTGGGTTTCACCCCTCCACTTT CASSEGWVSPLHF
TRBD2 once TRBJ2-3 TRBV7-2 TGTGCAGGCAGCTGGACCCGGGGGGGGACGGATACGCAGTATTTT CAGSWTRGGTDTQYF
NA once TRBJ1-1 TRBV29-1 TGCAGCGTTGTTCGGGCGCTGGGCACTGAAGCTTTCTTT CSVVRALGTEAFF
NA many TRBJ2-3 TRBV5-4 TGTGCCAGCAGCTTGGTTTTTCCCACAGATACGCAGTATTTT CASSLVFPTDTQYF
NA NA TRBJ1-1 TRBV20-1 TGCAGTGCTACCGGACGGGGGCGAAATGAAGCTTTCTTT CSATGRGRNEAFF
TRBD2 NA TRBJ2-1 TRBV7-2 TGTGCCAGCAGCTTAGTTCCCTGGGCTAGCGGGAGGGCCAGTTCCTACAATGAGCAGTTCTTC CASSLVPWASGRASSYNEQFF
NA many TRBJ2-1 TRBV6-2/TRBV6-3 TGTGCCAGCAGTTACGGTAACTCCTACAATGAGCAGTTCTTC CASSYGNSYNEQFF
NA NA TRBJ1-2 TRBV6-1 TGTGCCAGCAGTGAAGAGGGACCTCTTGGATATGGCTACACCTTC CASSEEGPLGYGYTF
NA NA TRBJ2-1 TRBV24-1 TGTGCCACTCAAGGGGATGGGGGCGAGTCGTTCTTC CATQGDGGESFF
NA many TRBJ2-7 TRBV7-2 TGTGCCAGCAGCTTATCCGGAGGGCCCTACGAGCAGTACTTC CASSLSGGPYEQYF
TRBD2 many TRBJ2-4 TRBV7-2 TGTGCCAGCAGCCCCCGGGTAGCGGGAGGTAAAAACATTCAGTACTTC CASSPRVAGGKNIQYF
NA many TRBJ1-2 TRBV6-1 TGTGCCTGTTCAGGGGCGGCGTCTAACTATGGCTACACCTTC CACSGAASNYGYTF
NA few TRBJ2-6 TRBV2 TGTGCCAGCAGTGGACAGTCCTCTGGGGCCAACGTCCTGACTTTC CASSGQSSGANVLTF
TRBD2 many TRBJ2-3 TRBV7-2 TGTGCCAGCAGCTTAGCCCTAGCGGGAGTAGATACGCAGTATTTT CASSLALAGVDTQYF
NA NA TRBJ1-1 TRBV6-1 TGTGCCAGCAGTTCTGACTCCGGACAGACCAACACTGAAGCTTTCTTT CASSSDSGQTNTEAFF
NA few TRBJ2-6 TRBV18 TGTGCCAGCTCACCACAGGGACAACGGACTGGGGCCAACGTCCTGACTTTC CASSPQGQRTGANVLTF
NA many TRBJ2-7 TRBV27 TGTGCCAGCAGTTTAATCCCAGGCTACGAGCAGTACTTC CASSLIPGYEQYF
NA many TRBJ1-2 TRBV7-2 TGTGCCAGCAGCTTAGTACAGGAGGGCTACACCTTC CASSLVQEGYTF
NA NA TRBJ2-7 TRBV5-5 TGTGCCAGCAGCTTACTACCCGAGTGGGAGCAGTACTTC CASSLLPEWEQYF
NA many TRBJ2-7 TRBV12-3/TRBV12-4 TGTGCCAGCAGGGGAACAGGCGAGCAGTACTTC CASRGTGEQYF